This entry lists 9 T cell receptor beta chains sequenced from one sample in a study of shared clonotypes between healthy human individuals. Naive CD8 isolation took CD45RO-negative cells positively selected for CCR7 and excluded terminally differentiated effector memory CD45RA+ cells. Libraries were prepared by immunoSEQ multiplex PCR; TCRdb keeps only in-frame clonotypes and omits some of them. The sample holds around 600,000 clones; about 98% are singletons and the top ten take less than 0.35%. The sequenced sample consisted of naive CD8+ T cells sorted from blood. These receptors all come from a young man in good health.

The chain employs TRBV7-9 and TRBJ1-1; no clear D gene. CDR1 is SEHNR, CDR2 FQNEAQ, per germline (reference sequence). The V and J ends lost 1 base and 10 bases respectively, with 16 bases between them. The CDR3 sequence is 14 residues long. The CDR3 loop is CASSLEGRKNGAFF. In nucleotides, the CDR3 is TGTGCCAGCAGCTTAGAGGGTAGAAAGAATGGAGCTTTCTTT.

The chain couples TRBV21-1 to TRBJ2-1; the D segment call TRBD2 is taken from the table without a DNA check. TRBV21-1 is labeled a pseudogene. The CDR3 consists of 15 residues. Written as DNA, the CDR3 is TGTGCCAGCAGTGCCGGGACTAGCGGGAGCCATGAGCAGTTCTTC. Translated: CASSAGTSGSHEQFF.

The chain links TRBV6-5 to TRBJ2-2; no reliable D call. CDR3 size: 16 residues. Trimming stripped 2 bases from V and 4 bases from J, with 14 bases between. Germline V CDR1 and CDR2: MNHEY, SVGAGI. This CDR3 is CASSYSPTLSTGELFF. CDR3 DNA: TGTGCCAGCAGTTACAGTCCTACGTTGAGCACCGGGGAGCTGTTTTTT.

This clone was seen a single time. This rearrangement joins TRBV14 to TRBJ1-1; D is possibly TRBD1 (6 bases). Trimming shortened V by 4 bases and J by 2 bases, and 11 bases separated the two germline ends. Germline loops: CDR1 SGHDN, CDR2 FVKESK. The CDR3 runs 14 residues. The CDR3 region is CASSRGHYNTEAFF. The CDR3 DNA sequence: TGTGCCAGCAGCCGGGGACACTATAACACTGAAGCTTTCTTT.

This chain's CDR3 is CASSIGSGGTEAFF. Here the CDR3 DNA reads TGTGCCAGCAGTATAGGGTCGGGTGGCACTGAAGCTTTCTTT. The chain employs TRBV9 and TRBJ1-1; D not resolved. CDR1 is SGDLS, CDR2 YYNGEE, per germline. This CDR3 comprises 14 residues. Trimming stripped 5 bases from V and 4 bases from J, with 15 bases between.

This rearrangement joins TRBV13 to TRBJ2-1, with 9 bases lining up with TRBD2. CDR1 is PRHDT, CDR2 FYEKMQ, per germline (reference sequence). This CDR3 spans 17 amino acids. Trimming at V came to 4 bases and at J to 6 bases, leaving 13 bases not matched to a gene. CDR3 loop: CASSSLGREGLGNEQFF. CDR3 sequence (DNA): TGTGCCAGCAGCTCCTTAGGGCGGGAGGGCCTTGGCAATGAGCAGTTCTTC.

The J gene is TRBJ2-3, the V gene TRBV6-5; perhaps D is TRBD1 or TRBD2 (5 bases each). Germline-derived CDR1 and CDR2 are MNHEY and SVGAGI. The CDR3 is 14 residues long. V was cut by 4 bases and J by 2 bases, with 10 bases left in between. CDR3 in DNA: TGTGCCAGCAGTTTTCCGGGACCCACAGATACGCAGTATTTT. Translating it yields CASSFPGPTDTQYF.

V is TRBV7-2 and J is TRBJ2-1; the D is unclear. Germline-derived CDR1 and CDR2 are SGHTA and FQGNSA. The CDR3 is made up of 15 amino acids. V gave up 2 bases and J gave up 0 bases, with 8 bases separating them. The CDR3 loop reads CASSLIASSYNEQFF. CDR3 in DNA: TGTGCCAGCAGCTTAATAGCCAGCTCCTACAATGAGCAGTTCTTC. Together with reference TRBV7-2 and TRBJ2-1, the CDR3 gives the full variable domain: GAGVSQSPSNKVTEKGKDVELRCDPISGHTALYWYRQSLGQGLEFLIYFQGNSAPDKSGLPSDRFSAERTGGSVSTLTIQRTQQEDSAVYLCASSLIASSYNEQFFGPGTRLTVL.

This sequence joins TRBV11-3 and TRBJ2-7; no definite D call. Deletions cut 6 bases from V and 4 bases from J, with 16 bases between. The CDR3 has 14 amino acids. CDR1 is SGHNT and CDR2 is YENEEA in the germline V gene. The CDR3 loop is CASRRTDQVYEQYF. The CDR3 DNA is TGTGCCAGCAGGAGGACCGACCAGGTATACGAGCAGTACTTC.